The rows below give T cell receptor beta chains drawn from one sample of a study of T cells in Graves' hyperthyroidism and ophthalmopathy. One entry per CDR3 protein results from TCRdb running MiXCR on the multiplex PCR reads. The sample yields a few hundred thousand distinct CDR3 sequences, around 25% seen once. Sequences were obtained from blood. The receptors come from a man aged 45-65 years with Graves' hyperthyroidism. Each CDR3 is given with its conserved first and last residue. The D gene is left open where the match is weak. A clone size is listed for some rows: how often the clone was seen (once, few, many), or a class if it is expanded.

few TRBD1 TRBJ1-3 TRBV5-1 CASSLTQGAISGNTIYF TGCGCCAGCAGCCTCACTCAGGGGGCGATCTCTGGAAACACCATATATTTT
few NA TRBJ2-1 TRBV11-3 CASSLAPGARDEQFF TGTGCCAGCAGCTTAGCCCCAGGGGCCAGGGATGAGCAGTTCTTC
few NA TRBJ1-5 TRBV20-1 CSARGGAYQPQHF TGCAGTGCTAGGGGGGGCGCATATCAGCCCCAGCATTTT
few TRBD2 TRBJ2-1 TRBV6-1 CASRTRLAGSSYNEQFF TGTGCCAGCAGAACCCGGCTAGCGGGGAGCTCCTACAATGAGCAGTTCTTC
NA NA TRBJ1-2 TRBV12-3/TRBV12-4 CASLSDHGYTF TGTGCCAGCCTTTCGGATCATGGCTACACCTTC
NA NA TRBJ2-2 TRBV11-2 CASSLDRRGSNTGELFF TGTGCCAGCAGCTTAGATAGACGGGGGTCTAACACCGGGGAGCTGTTTTTT
once NA TRBJ2-3 TRBV19 CASRIGGGTDAQYF TGTGCCAGTAGGATCGGGGGAGGAACAGATGCGCAGTATTTT
NA NA TRBJ1-6 TRBV2 CASSDRPYGSPLHF TGTGCCAGCAGCGACAGGCCGTATGGTTCACCCCTCCACTTT
once TRBD2 TRBJ2-3 TRBV5-5 CASSASGSSDTQYF TGTGCCAGCAGCGCTAGCGGGAGTAGCGATACGCAGTATTTT
NA NA TRBJ2-1 TRBV11-2 CASRIIQEGGEQFF TGTGCCAGCAGGATCATTCAAGAGGGGGGTGAGCAGTTCTTC
NA TRBD2 TRBJ2-2 TRBV7-8 CASTPGLAGAAGELFF TGTGCCAGCACTCCAGGACTAGCGGGAGCGGCCGGGGAGCTGTTTTTT
many TRBD2 TRBJ2-5 TRBV11-3 CASSLAGGRQETQYF TGTGCCAGCAGCTTAGCGGGAGGTCGGCAAGAGACCCAGTACTTC
NA NA TRBJ2-1 TRBV14 CASSRPGVRGNEQFF TGTGCCAGCAGCCGACCGGGTGTTCGAGGCAATGAGCAGTTCTTC
NA TRBD2 TRBJ2-1 TRBV12-3/TRBV12-4 CASRTNLAGAYSEQFF TGTGCCAGCAGGACCAATTTAGCGGGAGCGTATAGTGAGCAGTTCTTC
once NA TRBJ2-3 TRBV10-3 CAISEFVSDTQYF TGTGCCATCAGTGAGTTCGTCAGTGATACGCAGTATTTT
NA NA TRBJ1-5 TRBV4-1 CASSPRAGPQHF TGCGCCAGCAGCCCCAGGGCCGGGCCCCAGCATTTT
many NA TRBJ1-1 TRBV29-1 CSVSPGLNTEAFF TGCAGCGTTTCTCCGGGTCTTAACACTGAAGCTTTCTTT
NA TRBD1 TRBJ1-1 TRBV19 CASSQGQEITEAFF TGTGCCAGTAGCCAGGGACAGGAGATCACTGAAGCTTTCTTT
NA NA TRBJ1-6 TRBV6-1 CASGQTNYNSPLHF TGTGCCAGCGGTCAGACCAACTATAATTCACCCCTCCACTTT
NA NA TRBJ2-1 TRBV4-2 CASSQASSQFF TGTGCCAGCAGCCAAGCAAGCTCGCAGTTCTTC
few TRBD1 TRBJ1-5 TRBV7-2 CASTTGQGNQPQHF TGTGCCAGCACGACCGGACAGGGCAATCAGCCCCAGCATTTT
NA TRBD2 TRBJ2-3 TRBV7-2 CASSRRGSSGASRTDTQYF TGTGCCAGCAGTCGGAGGGGGTCTAGCGGGGCCTCCCGCACAGATACGCAGTATTTT
many NA TRBJ2-1 TRBV12-3/TRBV12-4 CASSSGPALEQFF TGTGCCAGCAGTTCCGGACCAGCGCTTGAGCAGTTCTTC
NA TRBD1 TRBJ1-1 TRBV20-1 CSARGTVNTEAFF TGCAGTGCTAGGGGGACAGTGAACACTGAAGCTTTCTTT
few NA TRBJ2-1 TRBV7-9 CASSLQLNEQFF TGTGCCAGCAGCTTACAGTTGAATGAGCAGTTCTTC
few NA TRBJ1-5 TRBV2 CASSGETLYQPQHF TGTGCCAGCAGTGGAGAGACTTTATATCAGCCCCAGCATTTT
NA TRBD1 TRBJ1-1 TRBV11-2 CASSSRTGLTEAFF TGTGCCAGCAGCTCCCGGACAGGGCTTACTGAAGCTTTCTTT
NA NA TRBJ1-2 TRBV28 CASSLGYYGYTF TGTGCCAGCAGTTTGGGCTACTATGGCTACACCTTC
NA NA TRBJ1-2 TRBV7-2 CASSLKPRWGSYGYTF TGTGCCAGCAGCTTAAAACCGCGATGGGGAAGCTATGGCTACACCTTC
NA NA TRBJ2-1 TRBV9 CASLASRGSYNEQFF TGTGCCAGCCTAGCGTCCCGAGGGTCCTACAATGAGCAGTTCTTC
few TRBD2 TRBJ2-1 TRBV7-3 CASSLDLAGVGEQFF TGTGCCAGCAGCTTAGACCTAGCGGGAGTCGGTGAGCAGTTCTTC
NA NA TRBJ1-1 TRBV20-1 CSAVGHYTEAFF TGCAGTGCCGTCGGGCACTACACTGAAGCTTTCTTT
NA TRBD2 TRBJ2-3 TRBV28 CASSLTGTSDTDTQYF TGTGCCAGCAGTTTAACCGGGACTAGCGACACAGATACGCAGTATTTT
many NA TRBJ2-7 TRBV6-1 CASSDSGRTYEQYF TGTGCCAGCAGTGATAGTGGACGGACCTACGAGCAGTACTTC
few NA TRBJ2-1 TRBV3-1 CASSQVPSEQFF TGTGCCAGCAGCCAAGTGCCAAGCGAGCAGTTCTTC
NA TRBD1 TRBJ1-1 TRBV5-1 CASSFLGQMNTEAFF TGCGCCAGCAGCTTTCTGGGACAGATGAACACTGAAGCTTTCTTT
NA NA TRBJ1-1 TRBV2 CASRPLTAGGGEAFF TGTGCCAGCAGGCCTTTAACGGCGGGGGGAGGAGAAGCTTTCTTT
NA NA TRBJ2-1 TRBV6-1 CASSPRTRNEQFF TGTGCCAGCAGCCCCAGGACGAGGAATGAGCAGTTCTTC
NA TRBD2 TRBJ2-3 TRBV7-6 CASSLTSGSVTDTQYF TGTGCCAGCAGCTTAACTAGCGGGAGTGTTACAGATACGCAGTATTTT
NA TRBD2 TRBJ2-1 TRBV24-1 CATSDQASGSGNEQFF TGTGCCACCAGTGATCAGGCTAGCGGGAGCGGAAATGAGCAGTTCTTC
many NA TRBJ2-1 TRBV11-3 CASSLDLADNEQFF TGTGCCAGCAGCTTAGATTTGGCAGACAATGAGCAGTTCTTC
NA TRBD1 TRBJ1-2 TRBV11-2 CASLLTGSVGGYTF TGTGCCAGCTTATTGACAGGGTCTGTCGGTGGCTACACCTTC
many NA TRBJ1-2 TRBV3-1 CASSHGRGSGYTF TGTGCCAGCAGCCACGGCAGGGGTAGTGGCTACACCTTC
NA NA TRBJ2-2 TRBV10-3 CAISSAPANTGELFF TGTGCCATCTCTAGCGCACCCGCGAACACCGGGGAGCTGTTTTTT
few NA TRBJ2-5 TRBV28 CASSTNGGRGTQYF TGTGCCAGCAGTACCAACGGGGGTCGGGGGACCCAGTACTTC
few TRBD2 TRBJ2-1 TRBV12-3/TRBV12-4 CASSRGLVYNEQFF TGTGCCAGCAGTCGGGGACTAGTATACAATGAGCAGTTCTTC